Below, 20 T cell receptor beta chains from the same sample are listed, as sequenced in a study of low-dose radiotherapy and immunotherapy resistance in tumors. Primers used for first-strand cDNA, a TRAV- and TRBV-specific set, covered both alpha and beta chains. Both a constant-region primer and a V-primer adapter served to amplify TCRs across roughly 20 PCR cycles. Via MiXCR, TCRdb re-called the reads, giving one row per CDR3 protein. The sample consists of around 7,100 distinct CDR3 sequences, roughly 58% of them appearing once. All receptors come from a human donor with advanced metastatic prostate, ovarian, gallbladder or colorectal cancer (not recorded which). This table probably holds off-target reads from a library built for another chain.

This chain links TRBV2 with TRBJ2-1; 8 nucleotides align to TRBD1. With 7 bases clipped from V and 6 bases from J, the junction kept 11 bases outside the gene matches. Germline V lookup: CDR1 SNHLY, CDR2 FYNNEI. The CDR3 has 15 residues. The CDR3 DNA follows: TGTGCCAGCACCCTAGACAGGGGAGGAGGCAATGAGCAGTTCTTC. Residues: CASTLDRGGGNEQFF. The full variable domain, in which reference TRBV2 and TRBJ2-1 provide the parts outside the CDR3, is EPEVTQTPSHQVTQMGQEVILRCVPISNHLYFYWYRQILGQKVEFLVSFYNNEISEKSEIFDDQFSVERPDGSNFTLKIRSTKLEDSAMYFCASTLDRGGGNEQFFGPGTRLTVL.

This clonotype was counted between two and nine times. The CDR3 DNA sequence: TGTGCCAGCAGAGATCATGGACAGGGAGAGACCCAGTACTTC. It codes for CASRDHGQGETQYF. The chain uses TRBV2 and TRBJ2-5; 8 positions match TRBD1. Germline lookup yields CDR1 SNHLY and CDR2 FYNNEI. The CDR3 contains 14 residues. With V trimmed by 6 bases and J by 4 bases, 7 bases remained unmatched.

Worth noting for this clonotype: The junction shows a germline mismatch at one end, possibly a read error. The chain uses TRBV9 and TRBJ1-6; D is unresolved. Germline V lookup: CDR1 SGDLS, CDR2 YYNGEE. This CDR3 has 14 residues. The CDR3 nucleotides read TGTGCAATGAGCTCTTACACCAATGCAGGCAAATCAACCTTT. Protein: CAMSSYTNAGKSTF. Filled out from reference TRBV9 and TRBJ1-6, the complete variable domain reads DSGVTQTPKHLITATGQRVTLRCSPRSGDLSVYWYQQSLDQGLQFLIQYYNGEERAKGNILERFSAQQFPDLHSELNLSSLELGDSALYFCAMSSYTNAGKSTFGNGTRLTVT.

The chain has TRBV5-1 and TRBJ2-2; D is unresolved. V was clipped by 2 bases and J by 2 bases, with 10 bases between them. The CDR3 spans 15 residues. The V gene's germline CDR1 is SGHRS and CDR2 YFSETQ. CDR3 sequence (DNA): TGCGCCAGCAGCTTTGGGCCGGTCAACACCGGGGAGCTGTTTTTT. As protein: CASSFGPVNTGELFF.

The V call is TRBV12-3 or TRBV12-4, the J call TRBJ2-6, with D possibly being TRBD2 (6 bases). The CDR3 covers 19 residues. V was trimmed by 3 bases and J by 1 base, leaving 19 bases between them. The CDR3 here is CASSLGTWFEGSGANVLTF. The CDR3 nucleotides are TGTGCCAGCAGTTTGGGGACTTGGTTTGAGGGGTCTGGGGCCAACGTCCTGACTTTC.

This clonotype was detected a few times. The genes are TRBV3-1 and TRBJ2-7; D gene ambiguous. V lost 2 bases to trimming and J lost 0 bases, with 14 bases between them. The CDR3 extends over 16 amino acids. Germline values: CDR1 LGHDT, CDR2 YNNKEL (reference sequence). The CDR3 here is CASSQNPPRRSYEQYF. DNA for the CDR3: TGTGCCAGCAGCCAAAATCCCCCTAGACGCTCCTACGAGCAGTACTTC.

The chain has TRBV18 and TRBJ2-3, with a possible D match to TRBD1 (5 bases). Trimming took 3 bases from V and 0 from J, leaving 13 bases between them. The CDR3 covers 16 residues. Looked up from germline, CDR1 is KGHSH and CDR2 is LQKENI. Written as DNA, the CDR3 is TGTGCCAGCTCACCCGGACAATCCTTTAGCACAGATACGCAGTATTTT. Its translation: CASSPGQSFSTDTQYF.

This clonotype was counted a few times. The chain employs TRBV5-4 and TRBJ2-7; D is possibly TRBD1 (6 bases). The CDR3 has 16 amino acids. Deletions cut 5 bases from V and 3 bases from J, with 21 bases between. Germline CDR1 reads SGHNT; CDR2 reads YYREEE (reference sequence). The CDR3 protein is CASSSNRWGQNYEQYF. DNA of the CDR3: TGTGCCAGCAGTTCTAACCGGTGGGGACAAAACTACGAGCAGTACTTC.

The chain has TRBV4-1 and TRBJ1-5; D not certain. From germline, CDR1 is MGHRA and CDR2 YSYEKL. This CDR3 is built from 14 residues. The V end was cut by 0 bases, the J end by 4 bases, with 7 bases between. This CDR3 is CASSQDLGNQPQHF. In DNA, the CDR3 is TGCGCCAGCAGCCAAGATTTGGGTAATCAGCCCCAGCATTTT.

The V and J genes are TRBV5-4 and TRBJ2-7; D may be TRBD1 or TRBD2 (5 bases each). V was shortened by 5 bases and J by 6 bases, with 12 bases between the two germline ends. The length of the CDR3 is 12 residues. Germline CDR1 and CDR2: SGHNT and YYREEE (reference sequence). The DNA of the CDR3 is TGTGCCAGCAGAGCGTGGGACGGCGAGCAGTACTTC. This sequence encodes CASRAWDGEQYF.

The chain links TRBV18 to TRBJ1-5; D is possibly TRBD1 (5 bases). Germline CDR1 KGHSH, CDR2 LQKENI. Trimming cost V 2 bases and J 7 bases, with 6 bases left between them. CDR3 length equals 12 residues. In DNA, the CDR3 is TGTGCCAGCTCACCAGGGGCCCAGCCCCAGCATTTT. It encodes CASSPGAQPQHF.

The table lists this clonotype with a few counts. The chain links TRBV25-1 to TRBJ2-5, with 7 bases aligning to TRBD1. This CDR3 is 15 amino acids long. V lost 2 bases, J lost 5 bases, and 8 bases stayed unmatched. Germline CDR1 reads MGHDK; CDR2 reads SYGVNS. The CDR3, as DNA: TGTGCCAGCAGTGAACGCCAGACAGGGCGGGAGACCCAGTACTTC. Its protein product is CASSERQTGRETQYF. The full variable domain, its missing parts supplied by reference TRBV25-1 and TRBJ2-5, is EADIYQTPRYLVIGTGKKITLECSQTMGHDKMYWYQQDPGMELHLIHYSYGVNSTEKGDLSSESTVSRIRTEHFPLTLESARPSHTSQYLCASSERQTGRETQYFGPGTRLLVL.

V is TRBV5-1 and J is TRBJ1-1, with D possibly matching TRBD1 (6 bases). Germline loops: CDR1 SGHRS, CDR2 YFSETQ. Deletions cut 4 bases from V and 5 bases from J, with 18 bases between. The CDR3 is made up of 15 amino acids. CDR3 sequence: CASSVKQGVLTEAFF. Written as DNA, the CDR3 is TGCGCCAGCAGCGTAAAACAGGGAGTATTAACTGAAGCTTTCTTT.

The rearrangement uses TRBV7-8 and TRBJ1-1; D perhaps matches TRBD1 (6 bases). Per germline, CDR1 SGHVS and CDR2 FQNEAQ. Deletions cut 5 bases from V and 4 bases from J, with 14 bases between. The CDR3 has 14 amino acids. The CDR3 DNA follows: TGTGCCAGCAGCGCCACAGGGTCTCTCACTGAAGCTTTCTTT. Encoded protein: CASSATGSLTEAFF.

The V and J genes are TRBV6-4 and TRBJ2-1; 9 bases fit TRBD2. CDR1 MRHNA and CDR2 SNTAGT come from the germline V gene. This CDR3 is built from 15 residues. With V trimmed by 3 bases and J by 2 bases, 2 bases remained unmatched. The CDR3 DNA reads TGTGCCAGCAGTGAGACTAGCGGAGCCTACAATGAGCAGTTCTTC. Translated, it gives CASSETSGAYNEQFF.

The chain uses TRBV6-4 and TRBJ2-1, with D perhaps given as TRBD1 or TRBD2 (5 bases each). The CDR3 is made up of 14 amino acids. CDR1 MRHNA and CDR2 SNTAGT come from the germline V gene. The V and J ends lost 0 bases and 8 bases respectively, with 11 bases between them. Here the CDR3 DNA reads TGTGCCAGCAGTGACTCGGGGGAGAGCTATGAGCAGTTCTTC. It translates to CASSDSGESYEQFF.

The rearrangement joins TRBV28 to TRBJ1-2; D unresolved. Germline CDR1 reads MDHEN; CDR2 reads SYDVKM. V lost 5 bases and J lost 5, with 9 bases in between. The CDR3 sequence is 12 residues long. The chain's CDR3 is CASSRGLYGYTF. As DNA, the CDR3 is TGTGCCAGCAGTCGAGGGTTGTATGGCTACACCTTC.

Here the CDR3 reads CASSLSGQETQYF. In DNA, the CDR3 is TGTGCCAGCAGTTTATCCGGGCAAGAGACCCAGTACTTC. V is TRBV28 and J is TRBJ2-5; no clear D. Trimming shortened V by 1 base and J by 2 bases, and 5 bases separated the two germline ends. Germline CDR1 MDHEN, CDR2 SYDVKM. The CDR3 consists of 13 residues.

This clonotype has a handful of counts. The genes are TRBV19 and TRBJ2-3; a possible D gene is TRBD1 (6 bases). Deletions cut 4 bases from V and 3 bases from J, with 11 bases between. The CDR3 is 14 amino acids. Germline V gene data show CDR1 as LNHDA and CDR2 as SQIVND (reference sequence). The CDR3: CASSNNRVTDTQYF. The CDR3 coding sequence is TGTGCCAGTAGTAACAACAGGGTAACAGATACGCAGTATTTT.

V is TRBV6-6 and J is TRBJ1-2; D unclear. This CDR3 has 14 residues. Germline assignment: CDR1 MNHNY and CDR2 SVGAGI (reference sequence). Trimming pared 7 bases from V and 1 base from J, leaving 13 bases between. CDR3 sequence (DNA): TGTGCCAGCACCTCGGGCGGATATAACTATGGCTACACCTTC. Its protein product is CASTSGGYNYGYTF.